Listed below are T cell receptor beta chains from one sample, sequenced in a study of CD8 T cells in ankylosing spondylitis. TCRdb re-analysed the 5' RACE reads in MiXCR, keeping a single row per CDR3 protein. The sample has about 140,000 distinct CDR3 sequences; approximately 9.2% are singletons. Sequencing was done on a sample of synovial fluid, either unsorted or a sorted T cell fraction (not recorded which). These receptors were collected from a male donor with ankylosing spondylitis. CDR3s include the opening cysteine and the closing phenylalanine or tryptophan. D genes are given only for firm matches. Rows give clone size only sometimes, using once, few, many, or a class for an expanded clone.

d_call: TRBD2; v_call: TRBV4-2; clone_size: few; j_call: TRBJ2-7; cdr3_aa: CASSSSGTAYEQYF; cdr3_nt: TGTGCCAGCAGTTCTAGCGGGACGGCCTACGAGCAGTACTTC
d_call: TRBD1; v_call: TRBV5-1; clone_size: many; j_call: TRBJ2-3; cdr3_aa: CASSPGTGSGDTQYF; cdr3_nt: TGCGCCAGCAGCCCGGGGACAGGATCAGGAGATACGCAGTATTTT
d_call: .; v_call: TRBV5-1; clone_size: few; j_call: TRBJ2-1; cdr3_aa: CASSFDGFDEQFF; cdr3_nt: TGCGCCAGCAGCTTCGACGGGTTCGATGAGCAGTTCTTC
d_call: .; v_call: TRBV6-6; clone_size: many; j_call: TRBJ1-1; cdr3_aa: CASSRGDEAFF; cdr3_nt: TGTGCCAGCAGTCGGGGCGATGAAGCTTTCTTT
d_call: .; v_call: TRBV6-2/TRBV6-3; clone_size: many; j_call: TRBJ2-5; cdr3_aa: CASSYSILETQYF; cdr3_nt: TGTGCCAGCAGTTACTCAATTCTGGAGACCCAGTACTTC
d_call: .; v_call: TRBV2; clone_size: few; j_call: TRBJ2-6; cdr3_aa: CASSPQPGANVLTF; cdr3_nt: TGTGCCAGCAGCCCTCAACCAGGGGCCAACGTCCTGACTTTC
d_call: .; v_call: TRBV9; clone_size: many; j_call: TRBJ2-2; cdr3_aa: CASSVGGRSNTGELFF; cdr3_nt: TGTGCCAGCAGCGTAGGGGGGCGGTCGAACACCGGGGAGCTGTTTTTT
d_call: .; v_call: TRBV10-1; clone_size: few; j_call: TRBJ1-1; cdr3_aa: CASSSEFMNTEAFF; cdr3_nt: TGCGCCAGCAGCTCAGAGTTCATGAACACTGAAGCTTTCTTT
d_call: TRBD2; v_call: TRBV28; clone_size: few; j_call: TRBJ2-5; cdr3_aa: CASSGNSGRVETQYF; cdr3_nt: TGTGCCAGCAGTGGAAATAGCGGGAGGGTAGAGACCCAGTACTTC
d_call: .; v_call: TRBV9; clone_size: .; j_call: TRBJ2-3; cdr3_aa: CASALSPSTDTQYF; cdr3_nt: TGTGCCAGCGCCCTTTCCCCTAGCACAGATACGCAGTATTTT
d_call: .; v_call: TRBV14; clone_size: few; j_call: TRBJ2-7; cdr3_aa: CASSQDPESSYEQYF; cdr3_nt: TGTGCCAGCAGCCAAGACCCAGAGAGCTCCTACGAGCAGTACTTC
d_call: TRBD1; v_call: TRBV12-3/TRBV12-4; clone_size: many; j_call: TRBJ2-1; cdr3_aa: CASSPWDRDNEQFF; cdr3_nt: TGTGCCAGCAGTCCCTGGGACAGGGACAATGAGCAGTTCTTC
d_call: .; v_call: TRBV6-1; clone_size: many; j_call: TRBJ1-5; cdr3_aa: CASSPVWSNQPQHF; cdr3_nt: TGTGCCAGCAGCCCGGTATGGAGCAATCAGCCCCAGCATTTT
d_call: TRBD2; v_call: TRBV3-1; clone_size: medium-sized; j_call: TRBJ2-7; cdr3_aa: CASSGPGGNEQYF; cdr3_nt: TGTGCCAGCAGTGGCCCGGGGGGGAACGAGCAGTACTTC
d_call: TRBD1; v_call: TRBV5-1; clone_size: many; j_call: TRBJ1-2; cdr3_aa: CASSFTQGNYGYTF; cdr3_nt: TGCGCCAGCAGCTTTACACAGGGGAACTATGGCTACACCTTC
d_call: TRBD1; v_call: TRBV27; clone_size: many; j_call: TRBJ2-7; cdr3_aa: CASSTRQGGAYEQYF; cdr3_nt: TGTGCCAGCAGTACAAGACAGGGTGGGGCCTACGAGCAGTACTTC
d_call: .; v_call: TRBV2; clone_size: .; j_call: TRBJ2-7; cdr3_aa: CASSVLGAYEQYF; cdr3_nt: TGTGCCAGCAGTGTTTTGGGGGCCTACGAGCAGTACTTC
d_call: TRBD1; v_call: TRBV7-2; clone_size: .; j_call: TRBJ1-1; cdr3_aa: CASSPVVARGAFF; cdr3_nt: TGTGCCAGCAGCCCGGTTGTGGCCAGGGGGGCTTTCTTT
d_call: .; v_call: TRBV11-2; clone_size: many; j_call: TRBJ1-1; cdr3_aa: CASSTRPGQNTEAFF; cdr3_nt: TGTGCCAGCAGCACCCGACCGGGCCAGAACACTGAAGCTTTCTTT
d_call: .; v_call: TRBV20-1; clone_size: few; j_call: TRBJ1-4; cdr3_aa: CSAPQGIWEKLFF; cdr3_nt: TGCAGTGCGCCCCAGGGGATTTGGGAAAAACTGTTTTTT
d_call: .; v_call: TRBV11-2; clone_size: many; j_call: TRBJ1-6; cdr3_aa: CASSLGGSFHF; cdr3_nt: TGTGCCAGCAGCTTAGGGGGGAGCTTCCACTTT
d_call: .; v_call: TRBV2; clone_size: .; j_call: TRBJ2-5; cdr3_aa: CASSPAQETQYF; cdr3_nt: TGTGCCAGCTCTCCGGCGCAAGAGACCCAGTACTTC
d_call: .; v_call: TRBV4-3; clone_size: .; j_call: TRBJ2-3; cdr3_aa: CASSQLATSTDTQYF; cdr3_nt: TGCGCCAGCAGCCAGCTAGCGACTAGCACAGATACGCAGTATTTT
d_call: .; v_call: TRBV4-2; clone_size: few; j_call: TRBJ1-6; cdr3_aa: CASNPNVGSAASPLHF; cdr3_nt: TGTGCCAGCAACCCTAACGTTGGTTCAGCGGCTTCACCCCTCCACTTT